One and the same sample provided the 7 T cell receptor beta chains below, sequenced in a study of EBV T-cell therapy then PD-1 blockade in nasopharyngeal carcinoma. These receptors are not linked to any known antigen. Treatment meaning: AdE1-LMPpoly-expanded autologous EBV-specific T-cell therapy followed by anti-PD-1 nivolumab. Clones were sequenced by immunoSEQ multiplex PCR, and TCRdb holds only the in-frame ones, with some missing. Seen here are about 23,000 clones, approximately 84% observed once, and the top ten hold approximately 31%. Sample: CD8+ T cells from blood, taken at roughly day 61 from a patient whose treatment included autologous EBV-specific T cells and nivolumab. These receptor sequences come from a man aged 35 to 55 with nasopharyngeal carcinoma.

CDR3 bases: TGTGCCAGTAGTGTGAGGCCGAGCTCCTACGAGCAGTACTTC. Its protein product is CASSVRPSSYEQYF. The chain links TRBV19 to TRBJ2-7; D gene ambiguous. Trimming left V 5 bases short and J 0 bases short, with 11 bases between. Germline lookup yields CDR1 LNHDA and CDR2 SQIVND (reference sequence). The CDR3 runs 14 residues.

The CDR3 DNA sequence: TGTGCCATCAGTTTAAGACAGTACACTGAAGCTTTCTTT. It encodes CAISLRQYTEAFF. V gene TRBV10-3 combines with J gene TRBJ1-1; maybe TRBD1 (5 bases). There are 13 residues in the CDR3. Germline CDR1 ENHRY, CDR2 SYGVKD. With 5 bases removed from V and 3 bases from J, the gap between germline ends came to 10 bases.

J is TRBJ1-1 and V is TRBV11-1, with D perhaps matching TRBD1 (5 bases). The CDR3 length is 12 residues. Germline-derived CDR1 and CDR2 are SGHAT and FQDESV (reference sequence). Trimming took off 0 bases at V and 8 bases at J, with 7 bases between the two ends. This CDR3 is CASSLAGGEAFF. DNA for the CDR3: TGTGCCAGCAGCTTAGCGGGGGGGGAAGCTTTCTTT.

A word on this clone: A junction boundary mismatches the germline segment, possibly from a read error. This rearrangement joins TRBV18 to TRBJ2-1; 9 bases are shared with TRBD1. In germline, CDR1 is KGHSH, CDR2 LQKENI. CDR3 length equals 16 residues. CDR3: CASSPSGTGYYTEQFF. The CDR3 DNA sequence: TGTGCCAGCTCACCATCCGGGACAGGGTATTACACTGAGCAGTTCTTC.

The V gene is TRBV9, the J gene TRBJ2-7; 7 bases fit TRBD1. The CDR3 totals 15 residues. The germline V gene has CDR1 SGDLS and CDR2 YYNGEE. Trimming took 3 bases from V and 1 from J; bases not matched to a gene: 7. The CDR3 DNA reads TGTGCCAGCAGCGAGGGGGCAGACAGGTCCTACGAGCAGTACTTC. Residues: CASSEGADRSYEQYF.

This clone occurred a few times. The chain carries TRBV9 and TRBJ1-1; 8 bases fit TRBD1. Germline V gene lookup returns CDR1 SGDLS and CDR2 YYNGEE. J lost 4 bases, V lost 3 bases, and 2 bases had no gene match. The CDR3 consists of 13 residues. The CDR3 spells CASSAGQGTEAFF. CDR3 sequence (DNA): TGTGCCAGCAGCGCCGGACAGGGCACTGAAGCTTTCTTT.

The V call is TRBV12-3 or TRBV12-4, the J call TRBJ2-7; D not resolved. The CDR3 is made up of 11 amino acids. Between the trimmed V and J ends, which lost 3 bases and 7 bases, there was a span of 7 bases. This chain's CDR3 is CASSLGLEQYF. DNA for the CDR3: TGTGCCAGCAGTTTGGGGTTGGAGCAGTACTTC.